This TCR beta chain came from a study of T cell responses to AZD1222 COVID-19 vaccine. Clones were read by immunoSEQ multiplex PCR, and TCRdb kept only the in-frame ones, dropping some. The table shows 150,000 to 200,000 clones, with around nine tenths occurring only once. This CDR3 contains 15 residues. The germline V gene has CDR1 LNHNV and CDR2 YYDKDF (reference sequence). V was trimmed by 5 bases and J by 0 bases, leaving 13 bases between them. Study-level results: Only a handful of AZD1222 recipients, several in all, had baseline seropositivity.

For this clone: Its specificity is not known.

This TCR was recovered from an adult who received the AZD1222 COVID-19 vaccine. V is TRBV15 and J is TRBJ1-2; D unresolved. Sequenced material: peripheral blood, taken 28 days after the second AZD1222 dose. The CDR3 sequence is CATSPSPDTNYGYTF. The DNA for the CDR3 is TGTGCCACCAGCCCATCCCCAGACACTAACTATGGCTACACCTTC.